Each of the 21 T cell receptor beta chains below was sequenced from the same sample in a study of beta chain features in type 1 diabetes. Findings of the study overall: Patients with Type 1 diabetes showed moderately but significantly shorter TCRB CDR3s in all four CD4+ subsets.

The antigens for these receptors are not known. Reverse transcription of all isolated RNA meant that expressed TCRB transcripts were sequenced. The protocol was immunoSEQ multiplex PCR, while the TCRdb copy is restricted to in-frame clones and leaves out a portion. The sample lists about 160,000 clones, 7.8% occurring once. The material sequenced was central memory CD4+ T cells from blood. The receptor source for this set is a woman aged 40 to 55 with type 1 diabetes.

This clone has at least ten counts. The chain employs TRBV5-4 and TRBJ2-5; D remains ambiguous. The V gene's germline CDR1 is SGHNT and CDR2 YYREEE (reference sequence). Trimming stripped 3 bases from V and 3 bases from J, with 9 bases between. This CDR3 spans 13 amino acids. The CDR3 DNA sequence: TGTGCCAGCAGCTCTAGTCGGGAAGAGACCCAGTACTTC. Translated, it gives CASSSSREETQYF. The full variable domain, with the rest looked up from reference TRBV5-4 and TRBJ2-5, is ETGVTQSPTHLIKTRGQQVTLRCSSQSGHNTVSWYQQALGQGPQFIFQYYREEENGRGNFPPRFSGLQFPNYSSELNVNALELDDSALYLCASSSSREETQYFGPGTRLLVL.

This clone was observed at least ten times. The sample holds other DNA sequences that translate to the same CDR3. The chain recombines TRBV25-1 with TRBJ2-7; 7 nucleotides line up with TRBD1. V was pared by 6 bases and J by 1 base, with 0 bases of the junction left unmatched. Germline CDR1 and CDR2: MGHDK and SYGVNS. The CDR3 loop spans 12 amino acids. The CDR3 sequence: CASSRGSYEQYF. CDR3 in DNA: TGTGCCAGCAGCAGGGGGTCCTACGAGCAGTACTTC.

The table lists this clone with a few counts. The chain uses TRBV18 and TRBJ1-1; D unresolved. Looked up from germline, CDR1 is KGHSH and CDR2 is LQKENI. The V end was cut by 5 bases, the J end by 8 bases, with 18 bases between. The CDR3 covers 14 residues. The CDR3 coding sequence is TGTGCCAGCTCAGCCCTCGCCCTGCTGGAGGAAGCTTTCTTT. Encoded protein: CASSALALLEEAFF.

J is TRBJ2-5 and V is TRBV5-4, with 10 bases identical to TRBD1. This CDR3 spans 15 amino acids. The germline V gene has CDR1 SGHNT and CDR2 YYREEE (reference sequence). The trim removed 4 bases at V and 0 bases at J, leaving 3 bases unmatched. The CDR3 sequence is CASSIGTGDQETQYF. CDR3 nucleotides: TGTGCCAGCAGCATCGGGACAGGGGACCAAGAGACCCAGTACTTC.

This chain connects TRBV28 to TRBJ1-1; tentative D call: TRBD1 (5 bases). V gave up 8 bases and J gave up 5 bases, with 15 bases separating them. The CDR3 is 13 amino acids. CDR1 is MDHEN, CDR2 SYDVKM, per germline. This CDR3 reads CASDQGLRTEAFF. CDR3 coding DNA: TGTGCCAGCGACCAGGGATTAAGAACTGAAGCTTTCTTT.

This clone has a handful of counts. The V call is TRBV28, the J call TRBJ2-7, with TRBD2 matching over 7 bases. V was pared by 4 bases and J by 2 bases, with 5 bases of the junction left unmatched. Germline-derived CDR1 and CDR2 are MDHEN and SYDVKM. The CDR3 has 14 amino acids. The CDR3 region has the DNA TGTGCCAGCAGTTCGGGGGGTTCCGCCTACGAGCAGTACTTC. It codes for CASSSGGSAYEQYF.

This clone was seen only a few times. CDR3: CASSLSPGRGDNEQFF. CDR3 nucleotides: TGCGCCAGCAGCTTGTCACCAGGGCGGGGGGACAATGAGCAGTTCTTC. The chain joins TRBV5-1 to TRBJ2-1; 8 bases map to TRBD2. This CDR3 comprises 16 residues. After removal of 1 base from V and 5 bases from J, the junction contained 8 bases not matched to a gene. Germline V gene sequence: CDR1 SGHRS, CDR2 YFSETQ.

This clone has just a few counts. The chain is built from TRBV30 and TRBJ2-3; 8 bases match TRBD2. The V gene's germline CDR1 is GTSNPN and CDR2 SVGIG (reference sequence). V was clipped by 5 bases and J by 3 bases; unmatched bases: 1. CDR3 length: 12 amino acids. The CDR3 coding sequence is TGTGCCTGGCGGGGGGGGACAGATACGCAGTATTTT. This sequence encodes CAWRGGTDTQYF.

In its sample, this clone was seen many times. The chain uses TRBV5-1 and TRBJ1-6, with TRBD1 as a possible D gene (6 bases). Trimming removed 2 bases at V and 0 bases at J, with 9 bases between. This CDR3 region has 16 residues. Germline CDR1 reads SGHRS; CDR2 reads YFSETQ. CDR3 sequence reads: CASSFGQSSYNSPLHF. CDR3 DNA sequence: TGCGCCAGCAGCTTCGGACAGAGCTCCTATAATTCACCCCTCCACTTT. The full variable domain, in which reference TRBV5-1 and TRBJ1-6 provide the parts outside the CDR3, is KAGVTQTPRYLIKTRGQQVTLSCSPISGHRSVSWYQQTPGQGLQFLFEYFSETQRNKGNFPGRFSGRQFSNSRSEMNVSTLELGDSALYLCASSFGQSSYNSPLHFGNGTRLTVT.

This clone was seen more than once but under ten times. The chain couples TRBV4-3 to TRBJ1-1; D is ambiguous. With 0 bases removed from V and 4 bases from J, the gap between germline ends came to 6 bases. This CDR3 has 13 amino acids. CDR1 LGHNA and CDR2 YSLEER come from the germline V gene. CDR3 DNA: TGCGCCAGCAGCCAAGAACAGACCACTGAAGCTTTCTTT. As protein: CASSQEQTTEAFF.

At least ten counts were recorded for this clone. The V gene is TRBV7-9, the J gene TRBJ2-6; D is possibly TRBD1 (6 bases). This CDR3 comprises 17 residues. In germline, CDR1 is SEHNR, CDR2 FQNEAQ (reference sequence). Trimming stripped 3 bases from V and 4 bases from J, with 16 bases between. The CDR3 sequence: CASSLTRQARGANVLTF. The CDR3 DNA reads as TGTGCCAGCAGCTTGACCCGACAGGCGCGGGGGGCCAACGTCCTGACTTTC. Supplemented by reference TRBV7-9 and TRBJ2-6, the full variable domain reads DTGVSQNPRHKITKRGQNVTFRCDPISEHNRLYWYRQTLGQGPEFLTYFQNEAQLEKSRLLSDRFSAERPKGSFSTLEIQRTEQGDSAMYLCASSLTRQARGANVLTFGAGSRLTVL.

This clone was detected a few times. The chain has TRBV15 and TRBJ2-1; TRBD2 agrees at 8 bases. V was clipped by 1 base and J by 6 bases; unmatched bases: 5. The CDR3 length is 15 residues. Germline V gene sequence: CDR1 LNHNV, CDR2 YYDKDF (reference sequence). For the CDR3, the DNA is TGTGCCACCAGCAGAGTCGGGGGGGCGGGCAATGAGCAGTTCTTC. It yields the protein CATSRVGGAGNEQFF.

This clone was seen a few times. The CDR3 reads CASSAPRDRWGNEQFF. The CDR3 nucleotides read TGTGCCAGCAGCGCGCCAAGGGACAGGTGGGGCAATGAGCAGTTCTTC. This chain joins TRBV11-1 and TRBJ2-1; 8 nucleotides match TRBD1. After removal of 5 bases from V and 6 bases from J, the junction contained 12 bases not matched to a gene. CDR1 is SGHAT, CDR2 FQDESV, per germline (reference sequence). The CDR3 totals 16 residues.

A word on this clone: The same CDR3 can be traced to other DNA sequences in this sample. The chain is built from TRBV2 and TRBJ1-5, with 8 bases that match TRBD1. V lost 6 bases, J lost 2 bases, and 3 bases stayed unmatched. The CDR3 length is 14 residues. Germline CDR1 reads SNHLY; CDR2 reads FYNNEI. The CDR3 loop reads CASSDRGGNQPQHF. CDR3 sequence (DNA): TGTGCCAGCAGCGACAGGGGAGGCAATCAGCCCCAGCATTTT.

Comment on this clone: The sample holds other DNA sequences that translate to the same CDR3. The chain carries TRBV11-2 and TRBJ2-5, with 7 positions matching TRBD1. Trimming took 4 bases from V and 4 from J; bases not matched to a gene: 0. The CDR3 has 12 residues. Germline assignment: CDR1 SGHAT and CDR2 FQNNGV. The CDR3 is CASSSGGETQYF. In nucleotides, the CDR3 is TGTGCCAGCAGCTCAGGGGGAGAGACCCAGTACTTC. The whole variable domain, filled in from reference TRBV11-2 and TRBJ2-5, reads EAGVAQSPRYKIIEKRQSVAFWCNPISGHATLYWYQQILGQGPKLLIQFQNNGVVDDSQLPKDRFSAERLKGVDSTLKIQPAKLEDSAVYLCASSSGGETQYFGPGTRLLVL.

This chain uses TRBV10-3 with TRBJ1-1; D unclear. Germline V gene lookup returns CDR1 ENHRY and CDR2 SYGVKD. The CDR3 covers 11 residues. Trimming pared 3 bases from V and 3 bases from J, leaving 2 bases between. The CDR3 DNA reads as TGTGCCATCAGTGACGACACTGAAGCTTTCTTT. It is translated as CAISDDTEAFF.

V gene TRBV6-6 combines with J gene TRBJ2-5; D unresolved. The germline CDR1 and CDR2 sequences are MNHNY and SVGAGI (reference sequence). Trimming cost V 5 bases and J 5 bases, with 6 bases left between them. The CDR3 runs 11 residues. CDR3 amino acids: CASSQLETQYF. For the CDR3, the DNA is TGTGCCAGCAGTCAACTGGAGACCCAGTACTTC.

CDR3 DNA sequence: TGCGCCAGCAGCTTGGAGAGTCAAGAGACCCAGTACTTC. This encodes CASSLESQETQYF. V usage is TRBV5-1 and J usage is TRBJ2-5; the D is unclear. V was trimmed by 0 bases and J by 2 bases, leaving 5 bases between them. Germline-derived CDR1 and CDR2 are SGHRS and YFSETQ. The CDR3 is 13 amino acids.

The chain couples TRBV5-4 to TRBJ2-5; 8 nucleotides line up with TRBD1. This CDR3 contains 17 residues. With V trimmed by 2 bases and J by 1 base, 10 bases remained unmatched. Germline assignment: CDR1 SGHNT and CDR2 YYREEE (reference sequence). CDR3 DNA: TGTGCCAGCAGCTTTGGGACAGGCGCCGACATCCAAGAGACCCAGTACTTC. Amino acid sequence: CASSFGTGADIQETQYF.

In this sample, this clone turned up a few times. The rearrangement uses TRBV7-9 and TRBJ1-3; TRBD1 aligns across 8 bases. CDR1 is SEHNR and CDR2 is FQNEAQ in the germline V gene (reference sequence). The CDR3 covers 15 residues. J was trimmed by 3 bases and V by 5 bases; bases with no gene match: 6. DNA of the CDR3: TGTGCCAGCAGCCCTCAGGGGGCTAGTGGAAACACCATATATTTT. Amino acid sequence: CASSPQGASGNTIYF.

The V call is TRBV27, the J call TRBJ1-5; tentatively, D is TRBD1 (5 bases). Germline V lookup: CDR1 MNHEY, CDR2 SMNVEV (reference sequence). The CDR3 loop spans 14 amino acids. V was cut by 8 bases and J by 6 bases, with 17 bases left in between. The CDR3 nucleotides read TGTGCCAGCCGGAGGATGGGGGAGGGTCAGCCCCAGCATTTT. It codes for CASRRMGEGQPQHF.